These T cell receptor beta chains were read from a single sample in a study of shared clonotypes between healthy human individuals. TCRdb keeps only in-frame clones here, not all; method: immunoSEQ multiplex PCR. The sample holds approximately 1.5 million clones, around 98% seen once. The specimen sequenced was naive CD4+ T cells sorted from blood. These receptors all stem from a young man in good health. The CDR3 runs from the conserved cysteine through the conserved F or W. Each record gives: D gene, J gene, V gene, clone size, CDR3 DNA, CDR3 protein. The D gene is left open where the match is weak. Some rows mark clone size as missing; the rest say once, few, many or name a class of expanded clone.

NA TRBJ1-2 TRBV5-4 NA TGTGCCAGCAGCTTGGGGCAGGCCAACTATGGCTACACCTTC CASSLGQANYGYTF
TRBD1 TRBJ2-1 TRBV5-5 NA TGTGCCAGCAGCTTGCACTTTCCAGACAGGGTTACCTACAATGAGCAGTTCTTC CASSLHFPDRVTYNEQFF
NA TRBJ1-4 TRBV15 NA TGTGCCACCAGCAGAGAAGGGCACAATGAAAAACTGTTTTTT CATSREGHNEKLFF
TRBD2 TRBJ2-3 TRBV10-3 NA TGTGCCGTAAACGGACTAGCGGGAGACTTAGATACGCAGTATTTT CAVNGLAGDLDTQYF
NA TRBJ1-4 TRBV25-1 NA TGTGCCAGCAGTGTTCGTGCGGCCGCCGGAAAACTGTTTTTT CASSVRAAAGKLFF
NA TRBJ1-1 TRBV6-5 NA TGTGCCAGCAGCCGCTCCGGGCGCGGTGAAGCTTTCTTT CASSRSGRGEAFF
NA TRBJ2-3 TRBV7-2 few TGTGCCAGCAGCTTAACAGATACGCAGTATTTT CASSLTDTQYF
NA TRBJ2-7 TRBV7-3 NA TGTGCCAGCAGCCCGACCAGCGGGCCCTACGAGCAGTACTTC CASSPTSGPYEQYF
NA TRBJ1-1 TRBV28 NA TGTGCCAGCAGTACGAGAGGGGACACTGAAGCTTTCTTT CASSTRGDTEAFF
NA TRBJ2-1 TRBV2 NA TGTGCCAGCAGTGTGGAGCCTTACAATGAGCAGTTCTTC CASSVEPYNEQFF
TRBD2 TRBJ2-7 TRBV5-1 NA TGCGCCAGCAGCTGGGGGGCCGGATCAAGGCCTTTGGCGGGAGGACCCTACGAGCAGTACTTC CASSWGAGSRPLAGGPYEQYF
NA TRBJ1-1 TRBV5-1 NA TGCGCCAGCAGCTGGATCGGGGGCGCCGAGGCTTTCTTT CASSWIGGAEAFF
NA TRBJ1-2 TRBV7-9 few TGTGCCAGCAGCTTAGACTATGGCTACACCTTC CASSLDYGYTF
TRBD2 TRBJ2-4 TRBV29-1 once TGCAGCGTGGGACTAGCGGGAGGCCCTTTCATTCAGTACTTC CSVGLAGGPFIQYF
TRBD1 TRBJ2-7 TRBV11-2 NA TGTGCCAGCAGCTTAGGGACAGGGAATTGGCGACTCGTCTACGAGCAGTACTTC CASSLGTGNWRLVYEQYF
NA TRBJ2-1 TRBV7-3 NA TGTGCCAGCAGCTTAAGTCTTGGGGGGACACCTGGCTCCTACAATGAGCAGTTCTTC CASSLSLGGTPGSYNEQFF
TRBD2 TRBJ2-1 TRBV6-1 NA TGTGCCAGCAGTGGCCCGACTAGCGGGGCTTACAATGAGCAGTTCTTC CASSGPTSGAYNEQFF
NA TRBJ2-1 TRBV6-1 NA TGTGCCAGCAGTCCGGGACACTCCAAGCAGTTCTTC CASSPGHSKQFF
TRBD2 TRBJ2-2 TRBV4-3 NA TGCGCCAGCAGCAATAGCGGGAGGGGAACCGGGGAGCTGTTTTTT CASSNSGRGTGELFF
TRBD1 TRBJ1-1 TRBV5-4 NA TGTGCCAGCAGCCACCAACAGGGGCAGGGCACTGAAGCTTTCTTT CASSHQQGQGTEAFF
NA TRBJ2-7 TRBV28 NA TGTGCCAGCAGTGGGGTAATGACAGCCTCCTACGAGCAGTACTTC CASSGVMTASYEQYF
NA TRBJ2-1 TRBV7-8 NA TGTGCCAGCAGCGGAAACAGGCAACCGTACAATGAGCAGTTCTTC CASSGNRQPYNEQFF
NA TRBJ1-5 TRBV5-4 once TGTGCCAGCAGCTACCCAGGGCAGCCCCAGCATTTT CASSYPGQPQHF
NA TRBJ2-7 TRBV2 NA TGTGCCAGCAGTGGTGGGGGGCTGGGGCGCTACGAGCAGTACTTC CASSGGGLGRYEQYF
NA TRBJ2-1 TRBV18 NA TGTGCCAGCTCACCGCAGGACAGCATCAATGAGCAGTTCTTC CASSPQDSINEQFF
NA TRBJ2-7 TRBV6-4 NA TGTGCCAGCAGTGACAGGGATTGGAGATACGAGCAGTACTTC CASSDRDWRYEQYF
TRBD1 TRBJ1-5 TRBV7-9 NA TGTGCCAGCAGCTTAGACAGGGGGAGTCAGCCCCAGCATTTT CASSLDRGSQPQHF
NA TRBJ1-1 TRBV25-1 NA TGTGCCAGCAGTCCGTGGGGGGACCCGGGGAACACTGAAGCTTTCTTT CASSPWGDPGNTEAFF
NA TRBJ2-7 TRBV28 once TGTGCCAGCAACGGTCAGGGTAGGTACGAGCAGTACTTC CASNGQGRYEQYF
NA TRBJ2-7 TRBV6-1 NA TGTGCCACCATACCGGGACCCGAATACGAGCAGTACTTC CATIPGPEYEQYF
NA TRBJ1-1 TRBV10-3 NA TGTGCCATCAGTGAAACCATGACACTTGAAGCTTTCTTT CAISETMTLEAFF
NA TRBJ2-7 TRBV2 NA TGTGCCAGCAGTGAAGGACGGCTCGAGCAGTACTTC CASSEGRLEQYF
TRBD1 TRBJ1-1 TRBV5-1 NA TGCGCCAGCAGCTTGAGGACAGGGGGCGTAGAAGCTTTCTTT CASSLRTGGVEAFF
NA TRBJ2-7 TRBV5-1 NA TGCGCCAGCAGCCGCCTGACAGAATCCTACGAGCAGTACTTC CASSRLTESYEQYF
NA TRBJ2-1 TRBV29-1 NA TGCAGCGTTTCTTCGACGGGAACCCCCTACAATGAGCAGTTCTTC CSVSSTGTPYNEQFF
NA TRBJ2-2 TRBV28 once TGTGCCAGCAGCCCGAGAGGGACGGGGAACACCGGGGAGCTGTTTTTT CASSPRGTGNTGELFF